Below are 7 T cell receptor beta chains sequenced from a single sample in a study of shared clonotypes between healthy human individuals. Measured with immunoSEQ multiplex PCR; TCRdb has only the in-frame clones, and not every one. This table has about 1.9 million clones, 85% to 95% appearing once. Terminally differentiated effector memory CD45RA+ cells were excluded from the naive CD8 cells, which were CD45RO-negative and positively selected for CCR7. The sample was naive CD8+ T cells from PBMCs. These TCRs come from a man aged 18 to 30 in good health. Some clones in this sample may be carry-over from other donors' samples.

This clone was observed a single time. J is TRBJ2-3 and V is TRBV28, with 8 bases identical to TRBD2. This CDR3 has 17 amino acids. CDR1 and CDR2 (germline): MDHEN, SYDVKM. The trim removed 1 base at V and 0 bases at J, leaving 6 bases unmatched. CDR3: CASSLLSGGISTDTQYF. The CDR3 nucleotides are TGTGCCAGCAGTTTATTATCGGGAGGGATAAGCACAGATACGCAGTATTTT.

This clone was picked up one time. The V gene is TRBV4-1, the J gene TRBJ2-3, with TRBD1 as a possible D gene (5 bases). The CDR3 spans 16 residues. Germline V lookup: CDR1 MGHRA, CDR2 YSYEKL. The V gene lost 0 bases and the J gene lost 2 bases, with 12 bases spanning the gap. The CDR3 nucleotides read TGCGCCAGCAGCCAAGAGGGGCGACGGTACACAGATACGCAGTATTTT. Its protein product is CASSQEGRRYTDTQYF.

In DNA form, the CDR3 reads TGCGCCACCCTCCAAAGGACGGCCGGGGAGCTGTTTTTT. Translation: CATLQRTAGELFF. The gene calls are TRBV10-2 and TRBJ2-2, with no clear D. Trimming pared 10 bases from V and 6 bases from J, leaving 15 bases between. CDR1 is WSHSY and CDR2 is SAAADI in the germline V gene. The CDR3 covers 13 residues.

The V call is TRBV7-2, the J call TRBJ2-5; maybe TRBD2 (5 bases). The CDR3 sequence is 16 residues long. Trimming took 11 bases from V and 5 from J, leaving 27 bases between them. In germline, CDR1 is SGHTA, CDR2 FQGNSA. The CDR3 DNA reads as TGTGCCTACGACGACGTTGGGCTAGCCGGGGTCGAGACCCAGTACTTC. It specifies CAYDDVGLAGVETQYF.

The chain recombines TRBV27 with TRBJ2-7; D gene unclear. The CDR3 spans 15 residues. Germline loops: CDR1 MNHEY, CDR2 SMNVEV (reference sequence). The ends were cut back, 0 bases at V and 3 bases at J, with 12 bases in the middle. CDR3 DNA: TGTGCCAGCAGTTTATCAATGGATTCTGTCTACGAGCAGTACTTC. It codes for CASSLSMDSVYEQYF.

This clone has a single count. The chain carries TRBV15 and TRBJ1-1; D gene ambiguous. The CDR3 is made up of 15 amino acids. Trimming took off 0 bases at V and 3 bases at J, with 11 bases between the two ends. Germline V gene sequence: CDR1 LNHNV, CDR2 YYDKDF (reference sequence). CDR3 amino acids: CATSRDLAKDTEAFF. Here the CDR3 DNA reads TGTGCCACCAGCAGAGATCTAGCCAAGGACACTGAAGCTTTCTTT.

This clone was detected a few times. The chain combines TRBV30 with TRBJ1-1, with unresolved D. The germline V gene has CDR1 GTSNPN and CDR2 SVGIG (reference sequence). Trimming removed 1 base from V and 4 bases from J, with 10 bases in between. This CDR3 spans 13 amino acids. Written as DNA, the CDR3 is TGTGCCTGGAGTGAAGGTGCGACCACTGAAGCTTTCTTT. This encodes CAWSEGATTEAFF.